The present T cell receptor (beta chain) was sequenced within a study of graft-versus-host responses after intestinal transplantation. Study summary: Each transplant was multivisceral, liver-intestinal, or isolated intestinal. Anti-thymocyte globulin induction was given to all recipients, followed by tacrolimus and steroids for approximately three years.

As regards this clone: As yet, its antigen is unknown.

Profiling relied on immunoSEQ multiplex PCR, and the TCRdb table lists in-frame clones only, not all of them. This table has about 85,000 clones, approximately 90% appearing once. Study-wide points: Circulating GvH clones peaking coincided with falling HvG clones soon after transplant. Recipient bone marrow held GvH clones, some seen earlier in ileum or blood.

Germline CDR1 reads MNHEY; CDR2 reads SMNVEV (reference sequence). The CDR3 length is 17 residues. J lost 6 bases, V lost 0 bases, and 8 bases had no gene match. The rearrangement joins TRBV27 to TRBJ2-1, with 10 bases matching TRBD2. This receptor was identified in a human donor who was the organ donor for an intestinal transplant. Sequences were derived from unstimulated CD8+ T cells sorted from spleen or lymph node cells, sampled before transplant. The CDR3 region is CASSLSLVAGGPNEQFF. CDR3 nucleotide sequence: TGTGCCAGCAGTTTATCGTTGGTAGCGGGGGGCCCCAATGAGCAGTTCTTC.